Below, 17 T cell receptor beta chains from the same sample are listed, as sequenced in a study of cytomegalovirus exposure and HLA in healthy donors. PCR involved 60 Vbeta and 13 Jbeta primers. Only in-frame clones appear in the TCRdb table, and some are missing; sequencing was by immunoSEQ multiplex PCR. Of about 150,000 clones listed, 65% to 80% are singletons. Sequencing was done on a sample of PBMCs. The receptors here all came from a man between 18 and 35 years old in good health and CMV-seronegative.

The sample holds one count of this clone. The chain links TRBV5-6 to TRBJ2-7; 10 bases are a match to TRBD1. This CDR3 contains 16 residues. Germline trimming cut 3 bases from V and 2 bases from J; bases unmatched to any gene: 8. CDR1 SGHDT and CDR2 YYEEEE come from the germline V gene. CDR3 DNA sequence: TGTGCCAGCAGCTGGATACCCGGGACAGGGGCCTACGAGCAGTACTTC. Translating it yields CASSWIPGTGAYEQYF.

This clone showed up just once. The chain has TRBV5-1 and TRBJ1-2, with TRBD1 identical over 10 bases. The germline V gene encodes CDR1 SGHRS and CDR2 YFSETQ. J gave up 8 bases and V 4 bases, and 11 bases lay outside the gene matches. The CDR3 consists of 15 residues. The CDR3 coding sequence is TGCGCCAGCAGCATCCTACCGACAGGGGGCGACGGCTACACCTTC. Its translation: CASSILPTGGDGYTF.

The rearrangement uses TRBV9 and TRBJ2-1; 9 bases map to TRBD2. Germline V gene data show CDR1 as SGDLS and CDR2 as YYNGEE. The CDR3 runs to 16 residues. The junction had 2 bases not matched to a gene; V was cut back by 0 bases and J by 1 base. The CDR3, as DNA: TGTGCCAGCAGCGTAGGCGGGGGGGGGTCCTACAATGAGCAGTTCTTC. Protein product: CASSVGGGGSYNEQFF.

The chain links TRBV5-4 to TRBJ2-7; no firm D call. The CDR3 runs 15 residues. Trimming left V 4 bases short and J 7 bases short, with 21 bases between. Germline values: CDR1 SGHNT, CDR2 YYREEE (reference sequence). CDR3 residues: CASSPEVLLTREQYF. In DNA form, the CDR3 reads TGTGCCAGCAGCCCCGAGGTATTATTAACGAGGGAGCAGTACTTC.

This sequence joins TRBV9 and TRBJ2-2; TRBD2 is a possible D gene (6 bases). CDR1 and CDR2 (germline): SGDLS, YYNGEE. This CDR3 is built from 16 residues. Trimming left V 0 bases short and J 3 bases short, with 12 bases between. This CDR3 reads CASSVVAGSHTGELFF. CDR3 nucleotides: TGTGCCAGCAGCGTAGTGGCGGGGTCACACACCGGGGAGCTGTTTTTT.

This sequence joins TRBV19 and TRBJ2-7; perhaps TRBD1 as D (6 bases). From germline, CDR1 is LNHDA and CDR2 SQIVND (reference sequence). Trimming took 7 bases from V and 5 from J, leaving 30 bases between them. This CDR3 is built from 18 residues. CDR3 region: CASTNRGHLGVPSDEQYF. The CDR3 nucleotides read TGTGCCAGTACCAATAGGGGACACCTTGGGGTCCCGTCCGACGAGCAGTACTTC.

This chain uses TRBV19 with TRBJ1-3; the D gene is possibly TRBD1 (5 bases). CDR1 and CDR2 (germline): LNHDA, SQIVND (reference sequence). The CDR3 spans 16 residues. Trimming removed 3 bases from V and 0 bases from J, with 12 bases in between. The CDR3 coding sequence is TGTGCCAGTAGTATGAATAGGGGCCGCTCTGGAAACACCATATATTTT. Translating gives CASSMNRGRSGNTIYF.

CDR3 sequence: CASSALAAESNEQFF. The DNA of the CDR3 is TGTGCCAGCAGTGCACTAGCGGCCGAGTCCAATGAGCAGTTCTTC. The chain employs TRBV6-5 and TRBJ2-1; 8 bases line up with TRBD2. Trimming removed 5 bases from V and 6 bases from J; junction bases left unmatched: 9. The germline gives CDR1 MNHEY, CDR2 SVGAGI. This CDR3 contains 15 residues.

The chain carries TRBV13 and TRBJ2-5; tentatively, D is TRBD1 (6 bases). Looked up from germline, CDR1 is PRHDT and CDR2 is FYEKMQ (reference sequence). V was cut by 6 bases and J by 1 base, with 15 bases left in between. The CDR3 has 15 residues. CDR3 bases: TGTGCCAGCAGAGACCAAGGACAGTTCCAAGAGACCCAGTACTTC. Encoded protein: CASRDQGQFQETQYF. Using reference TRBV13 and TRBJ2-5 for the parts outside the CDR3, the full variable domain is AAGVIQSPRHLIKEKRETATLKCYPIPRHDTVYWYQQGPGQDPQFLISFYEKMQSDKGSIPDRFSAQQFSDYHSELNMSSLELGDSALYFCASRDQGQFQETQYFGPGTRLLVL.

This clone has only a few counts. CDR3 in DNA: TGTGCCAGCAGTGAATACGAGCGGGGGGTCGGGTTCTTC. Residues: CASSEYERGVGFF. The chain employs TRBV6-1 and TRBJ2-1; 9 nucleotides match TRBD2. The ends lost 2 bases at V and 15 bases at J; junction bases unmatched: 8. In germline, CDR1 is MNHNS, CDR2 SASEGT. This CDR3 region has 13 residues.

The rearrangement uses TRBV4-3 and TRBJ1-1; D possibly corresponds to TRBD1 (5 bases). This CDR3 has 13 residues. Trimming stripped 2 bases from V and 3 bases from J, with 7 bases between. Germline CDR1 is LGHNA and CDR2 is YSLEER. The CDR3, as DNA: TGCGCCAGCAGCCAATCCAGGGACACTGAAGCTTTCTTT. Protein sequence: CASSQSRDTEAFF.

The V and J genes are TRBV20-1 and TRBJ2-5, with D possibly TRBD1 on 5 matching bases. Trimming removed 6 bases at V and 7 bases at J, with 9 bases between. Germline CDR1 reads DFQATT; CDR2 reads SNEGSKA (reference sequence). This CDR3 has 10 residues. The chain's CDR3 is CSALGATQYF. CDR3 coding DNA: TGCAGTGCACTTGGGGCGACCCAGTACTTC.

A few counts support this clone. This chain joins TRBV4-3 and TRBJ2-1; D is perhaps TRBD2 (5 bases). V shed 1 base and J shed 7 bases, with 11 bases lying between them. Germline lookup yields CDR1 LGHNA and CDR2 YSLEER. CDR3 length equals 14 residues. This CDR3 is CASSQAALANEQFF. DNA of the CDR3: TGCGCCAGCAGCCAAGCGGCGCTAGCAAATGAGCAGTTCTTC.

Details on this clone: One junction end disagrees with the germline gene, perhaps due to a read error. This chain uses TRBV28 with TRBJ2-6; tentatively, D is TRBD2 (6 bases). Germline assignment: CDR1 MDHEN and CDR2 SYDVKM. The CDR3 has 16 amino acids. The CDR3 bases are TGTGCCAGCAGTCCTATGGACTACTCTGGGGCCAACGGCCTGACTTTC. Its translation: CASSPMDYSGANGLTF.

The chain is built from TRBV28 and TRBJ1-1; 7 nucleotides align to TRBD1. From germline, CDR1 is MDHEN and CDR2 SYDVKM. Trimming took 8 bases from V and 0 from J; bases not matched to a gene: 12. The CDR3 contains 16 residues. CDR3 sequence: CASRVTGTAVNTEAFF. DNA for the CDR3: TGTGCCAGCCGAGTAACCGGGACAGCGGTGAACACTGAAGCTTTCTTT.

CDR3 sequence reads: CASIPEEGSTDTQYF. CDR3 nucleotide sequence: TGTGCCAGCATCCCGGAGGAGGGCAGCACAGATACGCAGTATTTT. This sequence joins TRBV28 and TRBJ2-3; D possibly corresponds to TRBD2 (6 bases). Between the trimmed V and J ends, which lost 7 bases and 0 bases, there was a span of 14 bases. Germline V gene sequence: CDR1 MDHEN, CDR2 SYDVKM. This CDR3 contains 15 residues. Using reference TRBV28 and TRBJ2-3 for the parts outside the CDR3, the full variable domain is DVKVTQSSRYLVKRTGEKVFLECVQDMDHENMFWYRQDPGLGLRLIYFSYDVKMKEKGDIPEGYSVSREKKERFSLILESASTNQTSMYLCASIPEEGSTDTQYFGPGTRLTVL.

The chain links TRBV7-2 to TRBJ1-4; D unclear. Trimming pared 5 bases from V and 0 bases from J, leaving 10 bases between. Germline V CDR1 and CDR2: SGHTA, FQGNSA. This CDR3 contains 15 residues. CDR3 in DNA: TGTGCCAGCAGCCCTCAACTCGCAACTAATGAAAAACTGTTTTTT. This codes for CASSPQLATNEKLFF.